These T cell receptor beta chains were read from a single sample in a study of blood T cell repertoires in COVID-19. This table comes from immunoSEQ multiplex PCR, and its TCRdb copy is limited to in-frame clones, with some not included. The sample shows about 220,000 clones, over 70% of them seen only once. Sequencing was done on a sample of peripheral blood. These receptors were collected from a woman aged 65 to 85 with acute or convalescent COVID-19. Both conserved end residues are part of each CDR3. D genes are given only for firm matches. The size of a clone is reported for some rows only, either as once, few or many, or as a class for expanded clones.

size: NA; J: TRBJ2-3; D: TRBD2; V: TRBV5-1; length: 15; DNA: TGCGCCAGCAGTTGGCGGGGGGCTGGTGAAGATACGCAGTATTTT; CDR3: CASSWRGAGEDTQYF
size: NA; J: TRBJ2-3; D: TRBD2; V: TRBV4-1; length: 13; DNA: TGCGCCAGCAGCCAGATGGGGGGGGATACGCAGTATTTT; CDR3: CASSQMGGDTQYF
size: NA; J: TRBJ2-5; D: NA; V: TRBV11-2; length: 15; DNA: TGTGCCAGCAGCTTCGGATGGCAGGGGCTGACGACCCAGTACTTC; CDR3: CASSFGWQGLTTQYF
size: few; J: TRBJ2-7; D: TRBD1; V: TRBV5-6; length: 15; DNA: TGTGCCAGCAGCTTGGAAACGACAGGGGGGTACGAGCAGTACTTC; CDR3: CASSLETTGGYEQYF
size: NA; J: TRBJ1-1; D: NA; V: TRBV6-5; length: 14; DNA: TGTGCCAGCAGTTACCAGGGAATTGGGACTGAAGCTTTCTTT; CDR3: CASSYQGIGTEAFF
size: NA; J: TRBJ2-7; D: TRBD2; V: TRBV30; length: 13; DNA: TGTGCCTGGCAGACTAGCGGGGACTCGACTCAGTACTTC; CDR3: CAWQTSGDSTQYF
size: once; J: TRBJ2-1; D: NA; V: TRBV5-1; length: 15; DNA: TGCGCCAGCAGTACCTCGGGGGGCCCTTACAATGAGCAGTTCTTC; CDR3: CASSTSGGPYNEQFF
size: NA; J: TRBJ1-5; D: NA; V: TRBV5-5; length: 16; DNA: TGTGCCAGCAGCTTCAACAGATCTATTAGCAATCAGCCCCAGCATTTT; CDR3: CASSFNRSISNQPQHF
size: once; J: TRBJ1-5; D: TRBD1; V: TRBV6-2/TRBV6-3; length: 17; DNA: TGTGCCAGCAGTTACCCGTTGACAGACAGGGGATATCAGCCCCAGCATTTT; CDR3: CASSYPLTDRGYQPQHF
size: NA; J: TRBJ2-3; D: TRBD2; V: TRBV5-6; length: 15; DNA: TGTGCCAGCAGCTTTAGCGGGGGGGACACAGATACGCAGTATTTT; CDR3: CASSFSGGDTDTQYF
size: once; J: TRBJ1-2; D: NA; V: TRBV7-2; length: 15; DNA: TGTGCCAGCAGCCTAGGGGGACATCTCCAAATGGGCTACACCTTC; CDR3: CASSLGGHLQMGYTF
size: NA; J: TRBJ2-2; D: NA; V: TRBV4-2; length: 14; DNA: TGTGCCAGCAGCCATGATAGCGGAACCGGGGAGCTGTTTTTT; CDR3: CASSHDSGTGELFF
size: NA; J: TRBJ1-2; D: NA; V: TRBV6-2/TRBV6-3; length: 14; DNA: TGTGCCAGCAGCCCCGGTGACAGGTTCTATGGCTACACCTTC; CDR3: CASSPGDRFYGYTF
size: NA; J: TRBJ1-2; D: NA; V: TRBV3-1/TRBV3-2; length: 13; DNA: TGTGCCAGCAGCTCAGAGCGGTTCGATGGCTACACCTTC; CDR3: CASSSERFDGYTF
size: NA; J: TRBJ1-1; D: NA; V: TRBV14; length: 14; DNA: TGTGCCAGCAGTCCCGTTACAGGGATCACTGAAGCTTTCTTT; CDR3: CASSPVTGITEAFF
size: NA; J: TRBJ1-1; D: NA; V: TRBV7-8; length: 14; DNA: TGTGCCAGCAGACCCGACAGAAGTTACGCTGAAGCTTTCTTT; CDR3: CASRPDRSYAEAFF
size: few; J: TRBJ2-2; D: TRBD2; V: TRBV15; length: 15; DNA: TGTGCCACCAGCCCCGAGCGGGGGACCACCGGGGAGCTGTTTTTT; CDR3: CATSPERGTTGELFF
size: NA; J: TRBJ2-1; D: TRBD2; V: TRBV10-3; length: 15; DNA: TGTGCCATCAGTGCGGGCGAGCGGGGGGGCCATGAGCAGTTCTTC; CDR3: CAISAGERGGHEQFF
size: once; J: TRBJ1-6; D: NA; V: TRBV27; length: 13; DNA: TGTGCCAGCAGTTTAAATCGGTACTCACCCCTCCACTTT; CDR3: CASSLNRYSPLHF
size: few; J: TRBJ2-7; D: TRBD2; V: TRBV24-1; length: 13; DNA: TGTGCCACCAGTGTAGCGGGGGCATACGAGCAGTACTTC; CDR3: CATSVAGAYEQYF
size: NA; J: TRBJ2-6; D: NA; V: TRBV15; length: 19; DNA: TGTGCCACCAGCAGAGATATGCAAAGGTCTGGGGCAGGGGCCAACGTCCTGACTTTC; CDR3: CATSRDMQRSGAGANVLTF
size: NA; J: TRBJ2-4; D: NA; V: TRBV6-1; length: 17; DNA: TGTGCCAGCAGTGAAAAGTCGGGGGGCTCGGACAAAAACATTCAGTACTTC; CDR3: CASSEKSGGSDKNIQYF
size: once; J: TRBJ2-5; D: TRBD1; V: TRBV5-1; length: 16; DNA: TGCGCCAGCAGCTTGCTGGGGACAGGGGGTGTAGAGACCCAGTACTTC; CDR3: CASSLLGTGGVETQYF
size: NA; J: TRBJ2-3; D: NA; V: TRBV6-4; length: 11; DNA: TGTGAGGGCAGGGCCACAGATACGCAGTATTTT; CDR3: CEGRATDTQYF
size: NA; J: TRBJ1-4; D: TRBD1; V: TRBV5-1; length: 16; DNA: TGCGCCAGCAGCTCCGTCACAGGGGAGCTAAATGAAAAACTGTTTTTT; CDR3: CASSSVTGELNEKLFF
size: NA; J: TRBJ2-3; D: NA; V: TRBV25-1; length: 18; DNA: TGTGCCAGCAGTGAATCTCCGACAGGATCGTCTAGCACAGATACGCAGTATTTT; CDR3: CASSESPTGSSSTDTQYF
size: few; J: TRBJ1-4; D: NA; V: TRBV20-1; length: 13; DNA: TGCAGTGCTAGTATCCAGGGGCGCGAAAAACTGTTTTTT; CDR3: CSASIQGREKLFF
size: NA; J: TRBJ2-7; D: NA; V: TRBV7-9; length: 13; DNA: TGTGCCAGCAGCACAGGGCCAGCTATCGGGCAGTACTTC; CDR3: CASSTGPAIGQYF
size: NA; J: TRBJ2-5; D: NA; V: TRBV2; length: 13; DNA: TGTGCCAGCAGACCGGCCGGGTCGGAGACCCAGTACTTC; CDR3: CASRPAGSETQYF
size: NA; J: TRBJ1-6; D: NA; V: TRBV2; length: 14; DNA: TGTGCCAGCAGGGCAGGGGTAGGAGGCTCACCCCTCCACTTT; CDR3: CASRAGVGGSPLHF
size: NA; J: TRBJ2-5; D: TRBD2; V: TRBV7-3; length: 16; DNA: TGTGCCAGCAGCTTAACCGGACTAGCGGGGAGGGAGACCCAGTACTTC; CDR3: CASSLTGLAGRETQYF
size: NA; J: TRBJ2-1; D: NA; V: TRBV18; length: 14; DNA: TGTGCCAGCTCTTCGGGTCGAGGAGACAATGAGCAGTTCTTC; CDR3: CASSSGRGDNEQFF
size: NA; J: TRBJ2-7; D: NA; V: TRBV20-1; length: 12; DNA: TGCAGTGCGAGTGACAGGTCCAACGAGCAGTACTTC; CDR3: CSASDRSNEQYF
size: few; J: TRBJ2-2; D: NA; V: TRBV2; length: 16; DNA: TGTGCCAGCAGTGGAAGGGGCCAGGGGAGCACCGGGGAGCTGTTTTTT; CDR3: CASSGRGQGSTGELFF
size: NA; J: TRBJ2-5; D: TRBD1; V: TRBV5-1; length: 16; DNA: TGCGCCAGCAGCCCTGGACAGGGGGGCCGCCAAGAGACCCAGTACTTC; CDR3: CASSPGQGGRQETQYF
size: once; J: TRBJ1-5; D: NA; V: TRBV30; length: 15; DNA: TGTGCCTGGAGTGCGGGATTGGGGGCGAATCAGCCCCAGCATTTT; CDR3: CAWSAGLGANQPQHF
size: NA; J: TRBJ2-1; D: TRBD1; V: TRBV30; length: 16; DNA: TGTGCCTTGGACACCAGGACAGGGAGCTCCTACAATGAGCAGTTCTTC; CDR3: CALDTRTGSSYNEQFF
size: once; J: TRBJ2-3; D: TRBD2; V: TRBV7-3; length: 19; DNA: TGTGCCAGCAGCCCGAGGAGATCTAGCGGGGGGCGGGGCACAGATACGCAGTATTTT; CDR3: CASSPRRSSGGRGTDTQYF
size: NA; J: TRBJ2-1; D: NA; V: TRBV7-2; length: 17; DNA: TGTGCCAGCAGCTTTGCCGGGACTCGCGTCTCCTACAATGAGCAGTTCTTC; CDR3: CASSFAGTRVSYNEQFF
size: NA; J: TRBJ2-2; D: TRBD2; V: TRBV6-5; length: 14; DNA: TGTGCTAGTAGGGGACTAGCCAACACCGGGGAGCTGTTTTTT; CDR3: CASRGLANTGELFF
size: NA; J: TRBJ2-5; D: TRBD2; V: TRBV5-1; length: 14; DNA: TGCGCCAGCTCCCCAGCGGGGGTTGGAGAGACCCAGTACTTC; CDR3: CASSPAGVGETQYF
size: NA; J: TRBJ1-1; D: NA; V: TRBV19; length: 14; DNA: TGTGCCAGTAGTCCTCGACAGGTACGCACTGAAGCTTTCTTT; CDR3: CASSPRQVRTEAFF
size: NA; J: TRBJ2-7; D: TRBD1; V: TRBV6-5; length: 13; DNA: TGTGCCAGCAGGCGGACAGGATCCTACGAGCAGTACTTC; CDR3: CASRRTGSYEQYF
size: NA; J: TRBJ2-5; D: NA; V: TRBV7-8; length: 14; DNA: TGTGCCAGCAGCTTTAACGGGGGAAAAGAGACCCAGTACTTC; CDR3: CASSFNGGKETQYF
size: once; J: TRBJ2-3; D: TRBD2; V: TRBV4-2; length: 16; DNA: TGTGCCAGCAGCCAAGTTGGCCGCGGGGGGGTTGATACGCAGTATTTT; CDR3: CASSQVGRGGVDTQYF
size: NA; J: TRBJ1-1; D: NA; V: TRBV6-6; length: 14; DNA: TGTGCCAGCATTTCACAGGGTCGGAGCACTGAAGCTTTCTTT; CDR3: CASISQGRSTEAFF
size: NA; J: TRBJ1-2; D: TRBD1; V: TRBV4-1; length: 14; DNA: TGCGCCAGCAGCCATGGACAGGGGGCGGGGGGCTACACCTTC; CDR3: CASSHGQGAGGYTF
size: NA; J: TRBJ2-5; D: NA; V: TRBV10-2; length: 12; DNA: TGCGCCAGCAGGACTCAACAGGGGACCCAGTACTTC; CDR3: CASRTQQGTQYF
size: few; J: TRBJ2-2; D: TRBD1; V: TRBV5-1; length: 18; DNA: TGCGCCAGCAGCTTGAACCCGCCGGGACAGGGAAACACCGGGGAGCTGTTTTTT; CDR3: CASSLNPPGQGNTGELFF
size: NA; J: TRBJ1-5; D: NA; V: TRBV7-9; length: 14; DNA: TGTGCCAGCAGCTCTCAGGGGAGCAATCAGCCCCAGCATTTT; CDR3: CASSSQGSNQPQHF
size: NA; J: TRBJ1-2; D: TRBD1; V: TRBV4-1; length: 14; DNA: TGCGCCAGCAGCCTCTGGGACAGGGTTAGTGGCTACACCTTC; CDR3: CASSLWDRVSGYTF
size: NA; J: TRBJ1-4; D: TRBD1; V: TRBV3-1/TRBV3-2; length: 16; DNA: TGTGCCAGCAGCCACGCCGGGACAGGGGCGGGGGAAAAACTGTTTTTT; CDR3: CASSHAGTGAGEKLFF
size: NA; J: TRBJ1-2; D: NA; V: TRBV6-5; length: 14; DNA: TGTGCCAGCAGTCCCCGACTTGTCGGCTATGGCTACACCTTC; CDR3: CASSPRLVGYGYTF
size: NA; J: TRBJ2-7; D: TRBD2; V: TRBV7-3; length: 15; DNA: TGTGCCAGCAGCCGCCCCGGGACTAGTAAGTACGAGCAGTACTTC; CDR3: CASSRPGTSKYEQYF